This T cell receptor beta chain was captured in a study of blood T cell repertoires in COVID-19. Overall study context: PBMCs, B-cell-depleted T cells, or T cells provided the cDNA or gDNA that made up the material.

Patients at the Seattle site were enrolled during active infection and followed longitudinally. The CDR3 has 15 residues. V gave up 3 bases and J gave up 8 bases; unmatched junction bases: 10. Germline V gene data show CDR1 as SGDLS and CDR2 as YYNGEE. As handled by the study authors: Nucleated cell number was recorded as an estimate derived from reference gene primer amplification. Assay used: immunoSEQ multiplex PCR; TCRdb lists only in-frame clones, some missing. V, J and clone size reflect that table, while D and trimming were determined from the DNA. The sample holds about 96,000 clones, about 90% seen once.

The sequencing input was peripheral blood. The chain links TRBV9 to TRBJ1-4; the match to TRBD1 covers 7 bases. The receptor's source is a human donor with COVID-19, enrolled during active disease. The donor label of this sample is uncertain. CDR3 nucleotide sequence: TGTGCCAGCAGCGCTACAGGGGAAGTTTGGGAAAAACTGTTTTTT. Translated: CASSATGEVWEKLFF.